Sequencing of this T cell receptor beta chain was carried out in a study of shared clonotypes between healthy human individuals. Study conclusions and caveats: It was only blood that was sampled, and tissue repertoires likely differ. Clonotype sharing among donors was expected to depend on sequencing depth.

As for this clone: Its antigen is not known. Distinct nucleotide sequences in the sample also encode this CDR3.

The germline V gene encodes CDR1 SQVTM and CDR2 ANQGSEA. The CDR3 totals 10 residues. The V end lost 4 bases, the J end lost 1 base, and 2 bases lay between the germline ends. Assay execution took place at the deep level. TCRdb's copy holds only in-frame clones and misses some; the assay was immunoSEQ multiplex PCR. Of 400,000 to 600,000 clones in the sample, 75% to 85% were seen once. Everyone who donated was a Caucasian adult who lived in Nashville, Tennessee. Sequencing was performed on PBMCs. The chain has TRBV29-1 and TRBJ2-7; D gene unclear. The receptor comes from a woman between 40 and 55 years old in good health. Some clones in this sample may be carry-over from other donors' samples. This chain's CDR3 is CSVGSYEQYF. CDR3 nucleotides: TGCAGCGTTGGATCCTACGAGCAGTACTTC.